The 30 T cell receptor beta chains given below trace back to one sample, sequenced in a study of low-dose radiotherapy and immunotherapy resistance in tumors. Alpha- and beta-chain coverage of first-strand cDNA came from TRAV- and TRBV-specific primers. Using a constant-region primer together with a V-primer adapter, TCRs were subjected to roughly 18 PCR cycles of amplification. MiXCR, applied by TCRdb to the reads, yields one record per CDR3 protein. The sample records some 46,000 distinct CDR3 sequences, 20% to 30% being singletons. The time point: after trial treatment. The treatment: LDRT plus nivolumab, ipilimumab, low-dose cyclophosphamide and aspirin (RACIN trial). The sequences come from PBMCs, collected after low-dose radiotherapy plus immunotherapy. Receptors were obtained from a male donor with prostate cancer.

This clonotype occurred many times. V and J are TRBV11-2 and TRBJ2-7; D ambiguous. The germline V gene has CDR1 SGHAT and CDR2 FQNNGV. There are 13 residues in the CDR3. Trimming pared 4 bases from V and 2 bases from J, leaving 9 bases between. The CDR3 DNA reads TGTGCCAGCAGCTCCGTCGGAACCTACGAGCAGTACTTC. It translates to CASSSVGTYEQYF.

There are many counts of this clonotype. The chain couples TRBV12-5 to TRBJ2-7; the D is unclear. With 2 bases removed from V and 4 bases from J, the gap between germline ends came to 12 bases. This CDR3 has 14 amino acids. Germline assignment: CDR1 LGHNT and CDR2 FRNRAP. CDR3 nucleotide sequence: TGTGCTAGTGGTTTGACTGGGATTGGGTACGAGCAGTACTTC. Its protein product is CASGLTGIGYEQYF.

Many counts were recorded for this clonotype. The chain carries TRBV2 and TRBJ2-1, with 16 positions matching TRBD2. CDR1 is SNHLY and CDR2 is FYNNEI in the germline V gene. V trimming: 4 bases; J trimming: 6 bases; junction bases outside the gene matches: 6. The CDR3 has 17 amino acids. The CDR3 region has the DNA TGTGCCAGCAGTGGTGGGACTAGCGGGGGGGCTTTCAATGAGCAGTTCTTC. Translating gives CASSGGTSGGAFNEQFF.

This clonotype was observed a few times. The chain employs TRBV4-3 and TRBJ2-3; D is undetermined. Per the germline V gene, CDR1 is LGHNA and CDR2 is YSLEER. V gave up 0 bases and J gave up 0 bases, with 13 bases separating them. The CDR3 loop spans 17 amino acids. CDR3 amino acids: CASSQDPGTASTDTQYF. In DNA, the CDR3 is TGCGCCAGCAGCCAAGATCCCGGCACGGCCAGCACAGATACGCAGTATTTT.

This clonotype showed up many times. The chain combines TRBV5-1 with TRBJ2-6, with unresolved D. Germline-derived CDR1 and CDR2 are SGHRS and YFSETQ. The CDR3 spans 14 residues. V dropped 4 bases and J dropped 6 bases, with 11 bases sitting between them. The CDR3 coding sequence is TGCGCCAGCAGCAGCGTTCCCGAGGCCAACGTCCTGACTTTC. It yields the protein CASSSVPEANVLTF.

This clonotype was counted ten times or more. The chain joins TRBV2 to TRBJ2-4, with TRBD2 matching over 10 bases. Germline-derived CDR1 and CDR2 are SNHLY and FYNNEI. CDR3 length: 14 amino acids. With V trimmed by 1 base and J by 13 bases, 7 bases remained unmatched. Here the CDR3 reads CASSEGTSGLSQYF. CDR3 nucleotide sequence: TGTGCCAGCAGTGAAGGGACTAGCGGCTTGAGCCAGTACTTC.

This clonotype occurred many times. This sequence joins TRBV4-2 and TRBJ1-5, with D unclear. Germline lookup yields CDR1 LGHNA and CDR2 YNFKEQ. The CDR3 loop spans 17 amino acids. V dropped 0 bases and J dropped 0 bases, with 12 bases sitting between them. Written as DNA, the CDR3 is TGTGCCAGCAGCCAAGACGCGCGAGACTATAGCAATCAGCCCCAGCATTTT. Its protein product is CASSQDARDYSNQPQHF.

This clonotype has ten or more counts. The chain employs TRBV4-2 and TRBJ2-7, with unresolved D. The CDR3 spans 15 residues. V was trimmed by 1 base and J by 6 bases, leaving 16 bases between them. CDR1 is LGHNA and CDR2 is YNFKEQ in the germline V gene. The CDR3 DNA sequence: TGTGCCAGCAGCCAAGGGGATAGGGCCTCGTCCGAGCAGTACTTC. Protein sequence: CASSQGDRASSEQYF.

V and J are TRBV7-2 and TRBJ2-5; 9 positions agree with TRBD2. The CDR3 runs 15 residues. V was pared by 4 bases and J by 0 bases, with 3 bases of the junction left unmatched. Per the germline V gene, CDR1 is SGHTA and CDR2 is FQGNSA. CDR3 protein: CASSSRLADQETQYF. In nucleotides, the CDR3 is TGTGCCAGCAGCTCAAGACTAGCGGACCAAGAGACCCAGTACTTC.

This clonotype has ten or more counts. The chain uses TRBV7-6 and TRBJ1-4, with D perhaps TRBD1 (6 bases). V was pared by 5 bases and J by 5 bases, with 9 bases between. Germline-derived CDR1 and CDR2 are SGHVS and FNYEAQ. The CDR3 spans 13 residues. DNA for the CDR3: TGTGCCAGCAGCCCAAGGGGGAATGAAAAACTGTTTTTT. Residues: CASSPRGNEKLFF. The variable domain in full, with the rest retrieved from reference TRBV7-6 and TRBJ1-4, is GAGVSQSPRYKVTKRGQDVALRCDPISGHVSLYWYRQALGQGPEFLTYFNYEAQQDKSGLPNDRFSAERPEGSISTLTIQRTEQRDSAMYRCASSPRGNEKLFFGSGTQLSVL.

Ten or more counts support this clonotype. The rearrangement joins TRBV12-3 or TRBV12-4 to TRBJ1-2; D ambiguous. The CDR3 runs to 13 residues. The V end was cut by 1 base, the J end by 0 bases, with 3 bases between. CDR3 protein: CASSLGTNYGYTF. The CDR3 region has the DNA TGTGCCAGCAGTTTAGGGACTAACTATGGCTACACCTTC.

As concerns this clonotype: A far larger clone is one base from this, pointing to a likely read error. CDR3 sequence (DNA): TGTGCCACCATCCCCGGAGTCTCCTACGAGCAGTTCTTC. Protein product: CATIPGVSYEQFF. The V call is TRBV6-2 or TRBV6-3, the J call TRBJ2-1; D not resolved. This CDR3 region has 13 residues. Trimming took 10 bases from V and 10 from J, leaving 20 bases between them. Germline V lookup: CDR1 MNHEY, CDR2 SVGEGT.

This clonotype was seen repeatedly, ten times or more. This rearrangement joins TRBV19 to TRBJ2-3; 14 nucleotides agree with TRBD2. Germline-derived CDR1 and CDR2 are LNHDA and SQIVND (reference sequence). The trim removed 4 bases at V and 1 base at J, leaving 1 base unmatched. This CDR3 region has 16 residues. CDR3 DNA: TGTGCCAGTAGTAGGGGACTAGCGGGGGGCACAGATACGCAGTATTTT. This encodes CASSRGLAGGTDTQYF.

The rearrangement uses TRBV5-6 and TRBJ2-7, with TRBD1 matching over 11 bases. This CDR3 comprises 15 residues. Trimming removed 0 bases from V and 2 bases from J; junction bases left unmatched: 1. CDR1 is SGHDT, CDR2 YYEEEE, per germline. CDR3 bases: TGTGCCAGCAGCTTGGGGACAGGGGGCACCTACGAGCAGTACTTC. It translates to CASSLGTGGTYEQYF.

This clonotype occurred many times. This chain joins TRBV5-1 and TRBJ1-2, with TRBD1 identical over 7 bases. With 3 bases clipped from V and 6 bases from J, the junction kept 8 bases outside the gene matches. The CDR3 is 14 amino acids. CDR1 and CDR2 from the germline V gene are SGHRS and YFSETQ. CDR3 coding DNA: TGCGCCAGCAGCTCCGGGACAGTACCCCATGGCTACACCTTC. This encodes CASSSGTVPHGYTF.

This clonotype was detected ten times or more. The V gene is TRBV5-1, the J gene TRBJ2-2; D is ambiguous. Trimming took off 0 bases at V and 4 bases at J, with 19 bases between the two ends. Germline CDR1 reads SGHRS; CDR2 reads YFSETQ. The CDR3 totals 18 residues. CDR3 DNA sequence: TGCGCCAGCAGCTTGGCGGCCAAGCCCCTTAGGAGCACCGGGGAGCTGTTTTTT. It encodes CASSLAAKPLRSTGELFF.

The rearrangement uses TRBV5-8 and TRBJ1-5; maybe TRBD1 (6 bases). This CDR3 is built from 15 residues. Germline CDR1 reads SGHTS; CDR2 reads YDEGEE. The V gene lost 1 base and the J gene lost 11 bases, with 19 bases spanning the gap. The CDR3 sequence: CASSLFSGGQETQHF. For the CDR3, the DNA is TGTGCCAGCAGCTTGTTTTCGGGGGGGCAAGAGACCCAGCATTTT.

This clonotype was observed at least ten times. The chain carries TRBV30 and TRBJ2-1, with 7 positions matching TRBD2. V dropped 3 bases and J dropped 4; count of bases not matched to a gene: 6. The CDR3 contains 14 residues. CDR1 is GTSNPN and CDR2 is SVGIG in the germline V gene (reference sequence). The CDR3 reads CAWRMGGTYNEQFF. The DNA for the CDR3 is TGTGCCTGGAGAATGGGGGGGACTTACAATGAGCAGTTCTTC. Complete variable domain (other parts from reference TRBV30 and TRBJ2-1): SQTIHQWPATLVQPVGSPLSLECTVEGTSNPNLYWYRQAAGRGLQLLFYSVGIGQISSEVPQNLSASRPQDRQFILSSKKLLLSDSGFYLCAWRMGGTYNEQFFGPGTRLTVL.

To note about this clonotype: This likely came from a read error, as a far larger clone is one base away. The DNA of the CDR3 is TGTGCCAGCAGTTTGGGGACAGGGGAGCAGTACGTC. Its translation: CASSLGTGEQYV. The V gene is TRBV6-8, the J gene TRBJ2-7; 9 nucleotides agree with TRBD1. CDR3 length: 12 residues. Trimming at V came to 4 bases and at J to 7 bases, leaving 2 bases not matched to a gene. In germline, CDR1 is MNHGY, CDR2 SAAAGT.

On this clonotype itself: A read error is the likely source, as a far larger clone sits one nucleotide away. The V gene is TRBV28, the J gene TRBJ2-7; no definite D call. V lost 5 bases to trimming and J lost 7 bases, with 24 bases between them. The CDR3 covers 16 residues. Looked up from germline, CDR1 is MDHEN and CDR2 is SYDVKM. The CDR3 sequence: CASSNRHTASYNEQYF. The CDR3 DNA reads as TGTGCCAGCAGTAACCGACATACTGCCTCCTACAATGAGCAGTACTTC. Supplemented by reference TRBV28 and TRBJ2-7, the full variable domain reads DVKVTQSSRYLVKRTGEKVFLECVQDMDHENMFWYRQDPGLGLRLIYFSYDVKMKEKGDIPEGYSVSREKKERFSLILESASTNQTSMYLCASSNRHTASYNEQYFGPGTRLTVT.

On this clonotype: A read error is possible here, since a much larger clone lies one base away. In DNA form, the CDR3 reads TGTGCCCACAGGATAGGGAAGGGAGGCGGTGAAAAACTGTTTTTT. As protein: CAHRIGKGGGEKLFF. V usage is TRBV30 and J usage is TRBJ1-4; the D gene is possibly TRBD1 (5 bases). The CDR3 extends over 15 amino acids. With 8 bases removed from V and 7 bases from J, the gap between germline ends came to 23 bases. From germline, CDR1 is GTSNPN and CDR2 SVGIG (reference sequence).

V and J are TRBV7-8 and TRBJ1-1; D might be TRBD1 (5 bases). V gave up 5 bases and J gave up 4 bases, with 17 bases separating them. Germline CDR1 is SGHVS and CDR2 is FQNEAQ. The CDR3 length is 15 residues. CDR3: CASSTEGFRSTEAFF. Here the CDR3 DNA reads TGTGCCAGCAGCACCGAGGGGTTCCGAAGCACTGAAGCTTTCTTT.

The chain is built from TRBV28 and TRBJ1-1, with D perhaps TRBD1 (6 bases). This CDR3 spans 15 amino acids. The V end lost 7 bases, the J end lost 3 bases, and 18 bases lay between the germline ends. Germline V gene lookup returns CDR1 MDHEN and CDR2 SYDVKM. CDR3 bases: TGTGCCAGCACACGGCAGGGGACGGGCCACACTGAAGCTTTCTTT. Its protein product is CASTRQGTGHTEAFF.

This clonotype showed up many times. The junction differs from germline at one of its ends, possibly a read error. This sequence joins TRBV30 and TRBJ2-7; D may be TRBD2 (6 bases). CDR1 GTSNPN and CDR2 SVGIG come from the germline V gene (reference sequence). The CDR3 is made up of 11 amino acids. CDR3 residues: CAGGMAYEQYF. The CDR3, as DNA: TGCGCCGGCGGGATGGCCTACGAGCAGTACTTC.

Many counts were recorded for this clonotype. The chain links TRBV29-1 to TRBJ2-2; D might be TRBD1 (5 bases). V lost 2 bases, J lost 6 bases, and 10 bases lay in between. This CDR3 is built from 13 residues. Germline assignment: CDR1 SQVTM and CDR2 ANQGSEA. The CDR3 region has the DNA TGCAGCGTTGAACAGGGTGGACCCGGGGAGCTGTTTTTT. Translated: CSVEQGGPGELFF.

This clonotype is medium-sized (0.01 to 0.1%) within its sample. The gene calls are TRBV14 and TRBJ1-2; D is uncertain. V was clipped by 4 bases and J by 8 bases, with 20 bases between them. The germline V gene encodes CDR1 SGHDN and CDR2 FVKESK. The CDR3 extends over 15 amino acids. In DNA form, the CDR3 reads TGTGCCAGCAGCCCCCGATTGGATGGTGTCGGGGGCTACACCTTC. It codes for CASSPRLDGVGGYTF.

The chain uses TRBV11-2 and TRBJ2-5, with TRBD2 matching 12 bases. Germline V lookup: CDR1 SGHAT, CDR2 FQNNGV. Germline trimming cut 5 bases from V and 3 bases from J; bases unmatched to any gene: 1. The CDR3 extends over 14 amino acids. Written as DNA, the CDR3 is TGTGCCAGCAGCCGGACTAGCGGGAAAGAGACCCAGTACTTC. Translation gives CASSRTSGKETQYF.

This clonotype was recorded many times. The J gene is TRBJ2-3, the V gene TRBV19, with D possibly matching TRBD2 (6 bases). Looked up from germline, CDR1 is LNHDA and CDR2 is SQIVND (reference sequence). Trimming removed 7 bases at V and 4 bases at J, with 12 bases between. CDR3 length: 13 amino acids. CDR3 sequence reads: CASMEGMADTQYF. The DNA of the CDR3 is TGTGCCAGTATGGAGGGGATGGCAGATACGCAGTATTTT.

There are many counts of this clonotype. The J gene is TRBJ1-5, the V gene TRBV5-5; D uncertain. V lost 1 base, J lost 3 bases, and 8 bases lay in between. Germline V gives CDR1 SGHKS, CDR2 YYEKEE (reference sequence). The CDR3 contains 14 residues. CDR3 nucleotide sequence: TGTGCCAGCAGCTTGCTCGGGGACAATCAGCCCCAGCATTTT. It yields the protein CASSLLGDNQPQHF.

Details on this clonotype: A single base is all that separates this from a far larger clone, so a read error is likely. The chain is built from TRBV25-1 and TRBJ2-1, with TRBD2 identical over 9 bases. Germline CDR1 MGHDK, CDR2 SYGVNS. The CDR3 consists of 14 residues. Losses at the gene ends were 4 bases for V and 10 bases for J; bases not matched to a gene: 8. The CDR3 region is CASSVSGSSNEQFF. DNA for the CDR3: TGTGCCAGCAGTGTTAGCGGGAGTAGCAACGAGCAGTTCTTC.